These T cell receptor beta chains were read from a single sample in a study of T cell repertoires in ileal Crohn's disease. Some clones are missing from TCRdb's copy, which holds only in-frame ones; the method was immunoSEQ multiplex PCR. This sample carries roughly 14,000 clones, about 82% of them seen once, and the ten largest clones take over 6%. Sequencing was performed on ileal tissue. Receptor source: an adult with Crohn's disease. Both conserved end residues are part of each CDR3. Fields, in order: V gene, clone size, J gene, D gene, CDR3 protein, CDR3 DNA. A D gene is named only where the DNA matches it firmly. Only part of the rows carry a size: once, few, many, or a class if the clone is expanded.

V: TRBV5-1
size: NA
J: TRBJ2-2
D: NA
CDR3: CASSSRDKDTGELFF
DNA: TGCGCCAGCAGCTCCCGGGACAAGGACACCGGGGAGCTGTTTTTT

V: TRBV5-5
size: NA
J: TRBJ1-2
D: NA
CDR3: CASSFRINYGYTF
DNA: TGTGCCAGCAGCTTCAGGATTAACTATGGCTACACCTTC

V: TRBV10-3
size: NA
J: TRBJ2-7
D: TRBD1
CDR3: CAISESDRGSYEQYF
DNA: TGTGCCATCAGTGAGTCGGACAGGGGTTCCTACGAGCAGTACTTC

V: TRBV5-1
size: once
J: TRBJ2-1
D: TRBD2
CDR3: CASSLGTSGGAFDEQFF
DNA: TGCGCCAGCAGCCTGGGGACTAGCGGGGGGGCATTCGATGAGCAGTTCTTC

V: TRBV5-1
size: NA
J: TRBJ1-4
D: NA
CDR3: CASSLTGLRGEKLFF
DNA: TGCGCCAGCAGCTTAACCGGCCTAAGAGGGGAAAAACTGTTTTTT

V: TRBV27
size: NA
J: TRBJ2-3
D: TRBD2
CDR3: CASSRARGGQYF
DNA: TGTGCCAGCAGTCGGGCGCGGGGGGGGCAGTATTTT

V: TRBV25-1
size: NA
J: TRBJ2-5
D: NA
CDR3: CASSASGQPEETQYF
DNA: TGTGCCAGCAGTGCCTCTGGACAGCCAGAAGAGACCCAGTACTTC

V: TRBV30
size: NA
J: TRBJ2-7
D: NA
CDR3: CAWSVRYGLYEQYF
DNA: TGTGCCTGGAGTGTACGTTACGGACTCTACGAGCAGTACTTC

V: TRBV27
size: NA
J: TRBJ2-3
D: TRBD1
CDR3: CASSPPGQGADTQYF
DNA: TGTGCCAGCAGTCCACCGGGACAGGGGGCTGATACGCAGTATTTT

V: TRBV7-8
size: NA
J: TRBJ1-5
D: NA
CDR3: CASSLAGRNQPQHF
DNA: TGTGCCAGCAGCTTAGCGGGGCGGAATCAGCCCCAGCATTTT

V: TRBV6-6
size: NA
J: TRBJ1-1
D: NA
CDR3: CATSRGEITEAFF
DNA: TGTGCCACCAGCCGGGGGGAGATCACTGAAGCTTTCTTT

V: TRBV6-5
size: NA
J: TRBJ2-1
D: TRBD1
CDR3: CASSLGYGTVYNEQFF
DNA: TGTGCCAGCAGTTTGGGTTACGGGACAGTCTACAATGAGCAGTTCTTC

V: TRBV19
size: NA
J: TRBJ1-2
D: TRBD1
CDR3: CASRQGTNYGYTF
DNA: TGTGCCAGTCGACAGGGAACTAACTATGGCTACACCTTC

V: TRBV6-4
size: NA
J: TRBJ2-2
D: TRBD1
CDR3: CASGDSGELFF
DNA: TGTGCCAGCGGGGACAGCGGGGAGCTGTTTTTT

V: TRBV2
size: NA
J: TRBJ1-5
D: NA
CDR3: CASSEPGINQPQHF
DNA: TGTGCCAGCAGTGAACCAGGGATCAATCAGCCCCAGCATTTT

V: TRBV4-2
size: few
J: TRBJ2-3
D: TRBD2
CDR3: CASSQVGSRGTSGRQDTQYF
DNA: TGTGCCAGCAGCCAAGTCGGTTCGAGGGGGACTAGCGGGAGGCAAGATACGCAGTATTTT

V: TRBV10-1
size: NA
J: TRBJ2-7
D: TRBD2
CDR3: CASSEGLAGPYEQYF
DNA: TGCGCCAGCAGTGAAGGACTAGCGGGGCCTTACGAGCAGTACTTC

V: TRBV11-1
size: NA
J: TRBJ2-1
D: NA
CDR3: CASSLAGGGGHNEQFF
DNA: TGTGCCAGCAGCTTAGCGGGGGGCGGGGGACACAATGAGCAGTTCTTC

V: TRBV5-6
size: NA
J: TRBJ2-5
D: NA
CDR3: CASSTPDGGETQYF
DNA: TGTGCCAGCAGCACCCCGGACGGGGGAGAGACCCAGTACTTC

V: TRBV7-9
size: NA
J: TRBJ1-1
D: NA
CDR3: CASSFVSLNTEAFF
DNA: TGTGCCAGCAGCTTCGTCAGTCTTAACACTGAAGCTTTCTTT

V: TRBV7-9
size: NA
J: TRBJ2-7
D: NA
CDR3: CASSLTKVGRGVYEQYF
DNA: TGTGCCAGCAGCTTAACAAAGGTCGGCAGGGGGGTTTACGAGCAGTACTTC

V: TRBV30
size: NA
J: TRBJ2-7
D: TRBD2
CDR3: CACGLAGGPGEQYF
DNA: TGTGCCTGTGGACTAGCGGGAGGGCCGGGCGAGCAGTACTTC

V: TRBV11-1
size: NA
J: TRBJ2-5
D: TRBD2
CDR3: CASSFPGLAGGGETQYF
DNA: TGTGCCAGCAGCTTTCCTGGACTAGCGGGGGGAGGAGAGACCCAGTACTTC

V: TRBV2
size: NA
J: TRBJ2-7
D: TRBD2
CDR3: CASNKVWGLAGDSYEQYF
DNA: TGTGCCAGCAACAAGGTGTGGGGACTAGCGGGAGATTCCTACGAGCAGTACTTC

V: TRBV7-8
size: NA
J: TRBJ1-1
D: NA
CDR3: CASSPTRGTEAFF
DNA: TGTGCCAGCAGCCCGACGCGGGGAACTGAAGCTTTCTTT

V: TRBV15
size: few
J: TRBJ2-7
D: NA
CDR3: CATSSLDFSYEQYF
DNA: TGTGCCACCAGCAGCTTGGACTTCTCCTACGAGCAGTACTTC

V: TRBV25-1
size: NA
J: TRBJ1-1
D: NA
CDR3: CASSASMEAFF
DNA: TGTGCCAGCAGTGCCAGTATGGAAGCTTTCTTT

V: TRBV6-5
size: NA
J: TRBJ1-2
D: NA
CDR3: CASSSPGRGTGYTF
DNA: TGTGCCAGCAGTTCCCCGGGACGGGGGACTGGCTACACCTTC

V: TRBV20-1
size: NA
J: TRBJ1-2
D: NA
CDR3: CSARPVSGYTF
DNA: TGCAGTGCTAGACCGGTGTCTGGCTACACCTTC

V: TRBV10-2
size: NA
J: TRBJ1-1
D: NA
CDR3: CASSESTLTNTEAFF
DNA: TGCGCCAGCAGTGAGTCGACTCTGACGAACACTGAAGCTTTCTTT